What follows describes a single TCR beta chain. Time point of the sample: after dendritic cell vaccination, including at tumor progression/relapse. The sample belongs to a study of glioma-infiltrating T cells after dendritic cell vaccination. Here immunoSEQ multiplex PCR was the method, and the copy in TCRdb shows in-frame clones only, minus some. The sample records around 23,000 clones, about nine tenths being singletons. This CDR3 is 19 amino acids long. Germline values: CDR1 SGHKS, CDR2 YYEKEE (reference sequence). The V and J ends lost 0 bases and 1 base, in that order; junction bases with no gene match: 13.

Sequenced here: blood, sampled after dendritic cell vaccination. This chain connects TRBV5-5 to TRBJ1-1; 9 bases fit TRBD1. This receptor was obtained from a human donor with glioblastoma. The CDR3 DNA is TGTGCCAGCAGCTTGGTAGAATTCGGACAGGGGCATAGGAACACTGAAGCTTTCTTT. Translation: CASSLVEFGQGHRNTEAFF.